Shown below are 29 T cell receptor beta chains from a single sample sequenced in a study of blood T cell repertoires in COVID-19. Sequenced by immunoSEQ multiplex PCR; TCRdb stores in-frame clones only, minus some. The sample includes 150,000 to 200,000 clones, 88% of them seen just once. The sequencing sample was made of peripheral blood. The origin of the receptors is a human donor in a cohort sampled during active COVID-19.

V is TRBV9 and J is TRBJ2-1, with 8 positions matching TRBD2. This CDR3 is 16 amino acids long. Germline loops: CDR1 SGDLS, CDR2 YYNGEE. V trimming: 1 base; J trimming: 5 bases; junction bases outside the gene matches: 8. The CDR3 DNA reads as TGTGCCAGCAGCGTATTGGTAGCGGGGAGAGACAATGAGCAGTTCTTC. Protein: CASSVLVAGRDNEQFF.

The rearrangement uses TRBV6-5 and TRBJ2-7, with 10 bases identical to TRBD1. V dropped 6 bases and J dropped 3; count of bases not matched to a gene: 5. The CDR3 has 14 residues. Per germline, CDR1 MNHEY and CDR2 SVGAGI. The CDR3 DNA reads TGTGCCAGCAGGGGCGGGACAGGGGACTACGAGCAGTACTTC. Encoded protein: CASRGGTGDYEQYF.

The chain links TRBV15 to TRBJ1-2; 8 bases are shared with TRBD1. Germline CDR1 is LNHNV and CDR2 is YYDKDF (reference sequence). The CDR3 covers 14 residues. J was trimmed by 7 bases and V by 1 base; bases with no gene match: 5. For the CDR3, the DNA is TGTGCCACCAGCAGAGCCCAGGGGGCGGGTGGCTACACCTTC. It yields the protein CATSRAQGAGGYTF.

Worth noting for this clone: The junction shows a germline mismatch at one end, possibly a read error. The V call is TRBV5-1, the J call TRBJ2-7; no definite D call. In germline, CDR1 is SGHRS, CDR2 YFSETQ. This CDR3 region has 14 residues. CDR3 in amino acids: CATSLGSHTYEQYF. The DNA of the CDR3 is TGCGCCACCAGCCTTGGTAGCCATACCTACGAGCAGTACTTC.

This clone showed up just a few times. This chain uses TRBV5-1 with TRBJ2-2, with a tentative D call TRBD1 (8 bases). V gave up 4 bases and J gave up 5 bases, with 15 bases separating them. There are 15 residues in the CDR3. Germline CDR1 reads SGHRS; CDR2 reads YFSETQ. The CDR3 loop is CASSQGQGGTGELFF. CDR3 bases: TGCGCCAGCAGCCAAGGACAGGGAGGGACCGGGGAGCTGTTTTTT. Using reference TRBV5-1 and TRBJ2-2 for the parts outside the CDR3, the full variable domain is KAGVTQTPRYLIKTRGQQVTLSCSPISGHRSVSWYQQTPGQGLQFLFEYFSETQRNKGNFPGRFSGRQFSNSRSEMNVSTLELGDSALYLCASSQGQGGTGELFFGEGSRLTVL.

The chain joins TRBV6-2 or TRBV6-3 to TRBJ2-3, with 8 bases that match TRBD1. V dropped 6 bases and J dropped 5; count of bases not matched to a gene: 16. The germline V gene encodes CDR1 MNHEY and CDR2 SVGEGT. The CDR3 is made up of 17 amino acids. The CDR3 sequence is CASSRTQGAQMGDTQYF. The CDR3, as DNA: TGTGCCAGCAGCAGAACTCAGGGGGCCCAAATGGGAGATACGCAGTATTTT.

This chain connects TRBV7-2 to TRBJ2-7; D is possibly TRBD1 (5 bases). Deletions cut 2 bases from V and 4 bases from J, with 12 bases between. The CDR3 covers 14 residues. Germline loops: CDR1 SGHTA, CDR2 FQGNSA. The CDR3 DNA follows: TGTGCCAGCAGCTTAAGACTCTCAGGGTACGAGCAGTACTTC. Its protein is CASSLRLSGYEQYF. Looking up the rest from reference TRBV7-2 and TRBJ2-7 gives the full variable domain: GAGVSQSPSNKVTEKGKDVELRCDPISGHTALYWYRQSLGQGLEFLIYFQGNSAPDKSGLPSDRFSAERTGGSVSTLTIQRTQQEDSAVYLCASSLRLSGYEQYFGPGTRLTVT.

The chain carries TRBV2 and TRBJ2-7; 7 positions agree with TRBD1. Germline CDR1 is SNHLY and CDR2 is FYNNEI. The CDR3 is made up of 12 amino acids. V was pared by 8 bases and J by 3 bases, with 4 bases of the junction left unmatched. Written as DNA, the CDR3 is TGTGCCAGCGGGACAGACCTCTACGAGCAGTACTTC. Encoded protein: CASGTDLYEQYF. Based on the CDR3 plus reference TRBV2 and TRBJ2-7, the full variable domain is EPEVTQTPSHQVTQMGQEVILRCVPISNHLYFYWYRQILGQKVEFLVSFYNNEISEKSEIFDDQFSVERPDGSNFTLKIRSTKLEDSAMYFCASGTDLYEQYFGPGTRLTVT.

CDR3 nucleotides: TGTGCCAGCAGTCTTTGGGCTACAGGGAACACTGAAGCTTTCTTT. Its translation: CASSLWATGNTEAFF. The chain is built from TRBV6-5 and TRBJ1-1, with D perhaps TRBD1 (5 bases). With 5 bases removed from V and 1 base from J, the gap between germline ends came to 14 bases. Germline CDR1 and CDR2: MNHEY and SVGAGI. The CDR3 is made up of 15 amino acids.

The chain recombines TRBV5-1 with TRBJ2-1, with 10 bases identical to TRBD2. The CDR3 runs 16 residues. V dropped 2 bases and J dropped 9; count of bases not matched to a gene: 11. Germline V gene sequence: CDR1 SGHRS, CDR2 YFSETQ. The chain's CDR3 is CASSLQLAGNMAEQFF. The CDR3 DNA is TGCGCCAGCAGCTTACAACTAGCGGGAAACATGGCTGAGCAGTTCTTC. The complete variable domain, with remaining parts taken from reference TRBV5-1 and TRBJ2-1, reads KAGVTQTPRYLIKTRGQQVTLSCSPISGHRSVSWYQQTPGQGLQFLFEYFSETQRNKGNFPGRFSGRQFSNSRSEMNVSTLELGDSALYLCASSLQLAGNMAEQFFGPGTRLTVL.

The chain recombines TRBV2 with TRBJ2-2, with a possible D match to TRBD1 (5 bases). Germline V CDR1 and CDR2: SNHLY, FYNNEI. Trimming shortened V by 5 bases and J by 5 bases, and 9 bases separated the two germline ends. There are 13 residues in the CDR3. This CDR3 is CASSQGRTGELFF. The CDR3 DNA reads TGTGCCAGCAGTCAGGGAAGGACCGGGGAGCTGTTTTTT.

The rearrangement joins TRBV27 to TRBJ2-3, with TRBD2 matching over 7 bases. This CDR3 has 17 residues. Germline loops: CDR1 MNHEY, CDR2 SMNVEV (reference sequence). V gave up 6 bases and J gave up 0 bases; unmatched junction bases: 12. CDR3 region: CASRLLGGGGSTDTQYF. CDR3 coding DNA: TGTGCCAGCAGACTACTTGGTGGCGGGGGTAGCACAGATACGCAGTATTTT.

V gene TRBV2 combines with J gene TRBJ2-1; 11 nucleotides agree with TRBD2. This CDR3 is built from 16 residues. Germline V gene lookup returns CDR1 SNHLY and CDR2 FYNNEI. V lost 8 bases, J lost 5 bases, and 11 bases stayed unmatched. The CDR3 sequence: CASVGFLAGGNNEQFF. The CDR3 DNA reads as TGTGCCAGCGTAGGGTTTCTAGCGGGGGGAAACAATGAGCAGTTCTTC.

The rearrangement joins TRBV9 to TRBJ2-1, with 11 bases aligning to TRBD2. V was clipped by 6 bases and J by 2 bases; unmatched bases: 4. CDR1 is SGDLS, CDR2 YYNGEE, per germline. The CDR3 is 15 amino acids. CDR3 DNA: TGTGCCAGCAACCCTAGCGGGAGGCCCTACAATGAGCAGTTCTTC. Amino acids: CASNPSGRPYNEQFF. Filled out from reference TRBV9 and TRBJ2-1, the complete variable domain reads DSGVTQTPKHLITATGQRVTLRCSPRSGDLSVYWYQQSLDQGLQFLIQYYNGEERAKGNILERFSAQQFPDLHSELNLSSLELGDSALYFCASNPSGRPYNEQFFGPGTRLTVL.

This clone was seen only once. V and J are TRBV4-2 and TRBJ1-3; D perhaps matches TRBD1 (6 bases). V was trimmed by 0 bases and J by 2 bases, leaving 11 bases between them. Germline V CDR1 and CDR2: LGHNA, YNFKEQ. The CDR3 runs to 16 residues. The CDR3: CASSQEGEGAGNTIYF. DNA for the CDR3: TGTGCCAGCAGCCAAGAGGGCGAGGGGGCTGGAAACACCATATATTTT.

This sequence joins TRBV9 and TRBJ2-5, with TRBD2 matching over 10 bases. Trimming cost V 4 bases and J 5 bases; bases outside gene matches: 5. CDR3 length: 14 amino acids. Germline V gene lookup returns CDR1 SGDLS and CDR2 YYNGEE. The CDR3 here is CASSPPSGSETQYF. The CDR3 DNA is TGTGCCAGCAGCCCTCCTAGCGGGAGTGAGACCCAGTACTTC. Full variable domain (rest looked up from reference TRBV9 and TRBJ2-5): DSGVTQTPKHLITATGQRVTLRCSPRSGDLSVYWYQQSLDQGLQFLIQYYNGEERAKGNILERFSAQQFPDLHSELNLSSLELGDSALYFCASSPPSGSETQYFGPGTRLLVL.

Only one count was recorded for this clone. The chain combines TRBV29-1 with TRBJ2-1; 9 nucleotides line up with TRBD2. Trimming cost V 3 bases and J 6 bases; bases outside gene matches: 6. This CDR3 has 14 residues. Looked up from germline, CDR1 is SQVTM and CDR2 is ANQGSEA. CDR3 sequence reads: CSVDGSGRANEQFF. CDR3 nucleotide sequence: TGCAGCGTTGATGGTAGCGGGAGAGCCAATGAGCAGTTCTTC.

The chain couples TRBV28 to TRBJ2-6; 7 positions agree with TRBD1. Germline trimming cut 6 bases from V and 0 bases from J; bases unmatched to any gene: 14. The germline V gene encodes CDR1 MDHEN and CDR2 SYDVKM. The CDR3 spans 19 residues. The CDR3 region is CASRAGLGRGSSGANVLTF. The CDR3 DNA is TGTGCCAGCAGGGCCGGTTTGGGCAGGGGGAGCTCTGGGGCCAACGTCCTGACTTTC.

The chain employs TRBV2 and TRBJ1-2; possible D gene TRBD1, 5 bases. V was trimmed by 2 bases and J by 8 bases, leaving 12 bases between them. CDR3 length: 13 amino acids. CDR1 is SNHLY, CDR2 FYNNEI, per germline. CDR3 sequence reads: CASSEPGIVGYTF. The CDR3 DNA follows: TGTGCCAGCAGTGAACCAGGGATCGTCGGCTACACCTTC.

This sequence joins TRBV7-9 and TRBJ1-4; tentative D call: TRBD1 (5 bases). Between the trimmed V and J ends, which lost 0 bases and 7 bases, there was a span of 12 bases. Per the germline V gene, CDR1 is SEHNR and CDR2 is FQNEAQ (reference sequence). This CDR3 is 15 amino acids long. CDR3 loop: CASSLAGQGGEKLFF. The CDR3, as DNA: TGTGCCAGCAGCTTAGCTGGGCAGGGTGGTGAAAAACTGTTTTTT.

The chain employs TRBV7-2 and TRBJ2-1; TRBD2 aligns across 9 bases. V lost 1 base, J lost 10 bases, and 5 bases stayed unmatched. This CDR3 comprises 14 residues. Germline V gives CDR1 SGHTA, CDR2 FQGNSA. Written as DNA, the CDR3 is TGTGCCAGCAGCTTAGGCGGGGGGGGCCTCGAGCAGTTCTTC. Encoded protein: CASSLGGGGLEQFF.

V gene TRBV18 combines with J gene TRBJ2-2; tentatively, D is TRBD2 (6 bases). The V end was cut by 3 bases, the J end by 5 bases, with 16 bases between. This CDR3 has 16 amino acids. Germline CDR1 is KGHSH and CDR2 is LQKENI. Here the CDR3 reads CASSPIRTKPTGELFF. CDR3 nucleotide sequence: TGTGCCAGCTCACCGATAAGGACTAAACCTACCGGGGAGCTGTTTTTT.

Points on this clone: At one end, the junction sequence differs from germline, possibly due to a read error. The J gene is TRBJ1-1, the V gene TRBV7-6; 8 bases are shared with TRBD1. In germline, CDR1 is SGHVS, CDR2 FNYEAQ. This CDR3 region has 14 residues. The CDR3 loop is CASSIRQGNPEAFF. CDR3 DNA: TGTGCCAGCAGCATAAGACAGGGGAACCCTGAAGCTTTCTTT.

The chain has TRBV7-2 and TRBJ2-5; 12 bases map to TRBD2. J gave up 4 bases and V 5 bases, and 5 bases lay outside the gene matches. The CDR3 length is 15 residues. Germline V lookup: CDR1 SGHTA, CDR2 FQGNSA. The CDR3, as DNA: TGTGCCAGCAGCCGGCGACTAGCGGGAGTAGAGACCCAGTACTTC. Amino acids: CASSRRLAGVETQYF.

The V and J genes are TRBV2 and TRBJ2-3; D is undetermined. The CDR3 consists of 14 residues. Germline V gene data show CDR1 as SNHLY and CDR2 as FYNNEI. Trimming cost V 6 bases and J 4 bases, with 14 bases left between them. The CDR3 loop reads CASRPIPHPDTQYF. The DNA for the CDR3 is TGTGCCAGCAGGCCTATACCCCACCCAGATACGCAGTATTTT.

V usage is TRBV5-4 and J usage is TRBJ2-7; 11 bases are shared with TRBD2. Germline CDR1 reads SGHNT; CDR2 reads YYREEE (reference sequence). This CDR3 has 15 residues. Trimming cost V 4 bases and J 2 bases; bases outside gene matches: 5. The CDR3 coding sequence is TGTGCCAGCAGCCCCGGGACTAGCGGAACCTACGAGCAGTACTTC. It encodes CASSPGTSGTYEQYF.

This clone was found a few times. This chain links TRBV10-2 with TRBJ2-7, with 9 bases that match TRBD2. Losses at the gene ends were 3 bases for V and 1 base for J; bases not matched to a gene: 4. The CDR3 spans 15 residues. Germline V CDR1 and CDR2: WSHSY, SAAADI. CDR3 DNA: TGCGCCAGCAGTGATTTGACTAGCGGATCCTACGAGCAGTACTTC. Its protein product is CASSDLTSGSYEQYF.

The chain combines TRBV9 with TRBJ2-5, with D tentatively TRBD2 (5 bases). CDR3 length: 14 residues. The germline V gene has CDR1 SGDLS and CDR2 YYNGEE. V was cut by 0 bases and J by 5 bases, with 11 bases left in between. The chain's CDR3 is CASSVADLAETQYF. The CDR3 region has the DNA TGTGCCAGCAGCGTAGCAGACTTAGCGGAGACCCAGTACTTC. Variable domain in full (rest from reference TRBV9 and TRBJ2-5): DSGVTQTPKHLITATGQRVTLRCSPRSGDLSVYWYQQSLDQGLQFLIQYYNGEERAKGNILERFSAQQFPDLHSELNLSSLELGDSALYFCASSVADLAETQYFGPGTRLLVL.

The chain couples TRBV15 to TRBJ2-2; the D gene is possibly TRBD1 (6 bases). This CDR3 comprises 16 residues. From germline, CDR1 is LNHNV and CDR2 YYDKDF (reference sequence). Between the trimmed V and J ends, which lost 2 bases and 6 bases, there was a span of 16 bases. CDR3 nucleotides: TGTGCCACCAGCAGATGGCCAGGGGTAATATCCGGGGAGCTGTTTTTT. Translating it yields CATSRWPGVISGELFF.